The rows below give T cell receptor beta chains drawn from one sample of a study of shared clonotypes between healthy human individuals. The data were produced by immunoSEQ multiplex PCR, yet TCRdb's version contains in-frame clones alone and is incomplete. The table has some 2,100,000 clones, approximately 95% seen once; the top ten hold 0.1% to 0.15%. The sequenced sample consisted of naive CD4+ T cells sorted from blood. The receptors were gathered from a man aged 18 to 29 in good health. The CDR3 runs from the conserved cysteine through the conserved F or W. A D gene is named only where the DNA matches it firmly. Where a row states a size, it is once, few, many or the class of an expanded clone; other rows omit it.

TRBV29-1	.	.	TRBJ1-2	TGCAGCGTCAGGGTAGCGAGTAGCTACACCTTC	CSVRVASSYTF
TRBV30	.	few	TRBJ1-1	TGTGCCTGTAAGCCCGAGACCACTGAAGCTTTCTTT	CACKPETTEAFF
TRBV5-1	.	.	TRBJ2-5	TGCGCCAGCAGCGCCACGGGGGAGTCTTGGGAGACCCAGTACTTC	CASSATGESWETQYF
TRBV5-1	TRBD2	.	TRBJ2-3	TGCGCCAGCAGCTTGGCACTAGCGGGGGGTACGCAGTATTTT	CASSLALAGGTQYF
TRBV2	.	.	TRBJ1-2	TGTGCCAGCAAGGGTGGGGCAGGGGTGTCTGTCTATGGCTACACCTTC	CASKGGAGVSVYGYTF
TRBV10-3	.	.	TRBJ1-6	TGTGCCATCAGTGAGTCGCGGGGAGGCTCCTATAATTCACCCCTCCACTTT	CAISESRGGSYNSPLHF
TRBV27	.	.	TRBJ2-7	TGTGCCAGCAGTTTATCGATGGGGTACCTAAGCTCCTACGAGCAGTACTTC	CASSLSMGYLSSYEQYF
TRBV19	TRBD1	.	TRBJ2-7	TGTGCCAGTAGTTCGGGACAGGGGGCCCACGAGCAGTACTTC	CASSSGQGAHEQYF
TRBV2	TRBD2	.	TRBJ2-7	TGTGCCAGCAGTGCACCGGGACTAGGACGGTACTTC	CASSAPGLGRYF
TRBV6-4	TRBD1	.	TRBJ1-5	TGTGCCAGCAGTGTGACAGGGGATCAGCCCCAGCATTTT	CASSVTGDQPQHF
TRBV5-4	.	.	TRBJ1-1	TGTGCCAGCAGCGTCAACACTGAAGCTTTCTTT	CASSVNTEAFF
TRBV30	.	.	TRBJ1-2	TGTGCCTGGAGTGTTTCGGATTCTGGCTACACCTTC	CAWSVSDSGYTF
TRBV25-1	.	.	TRBJ2-3	TGTGCCAGCAGTAGACTTGGCACAGATACGCAGTATTTT	CASSRLGTDTQYF
TRBV5-1	.	.	TRBJ2-1	TGCGCCAGCAGCTTGTCGGTTGAGTCTAGCCTAAACAATGAGCAGTTCTTC	CASSLSVESSLNNEQFF
TRBV10-3	TRBD2	.	TRBJ2-1	TGTGCCACCCTAGCGGGGGGGCCTTTCGATGAGCAGTTCTTC	CATLAGGPFDEQFF
TRBV2	.	.	TRBJ2-7	TGTGCCAGCAGGCCGGGGACGGCCTACGAGCAGTACTTC	CASRPGTAYEQYF
TRBV7-9	.	once	TRBJ2-7	TGTGCCAGCAGCCGGACACCCCACTACGAGCAGTACTTC	CASSRTPHYEQYF
TRBV29-1	.	.	TRBJ2-7	TGCAGCGTTGGACAGGTAAACGAGCAGTACTTC	CSVGQVNEQYF
TRBV11-2	.	once	TRBJ2-7	TGTGCCAGCAGCTTAGCCGAGGGGGGGCACTACTACGAGCAGTACTTC	CASSLAEGGHYYEQYF
TRBV28	TRBD1	.	TRBJ2-1	TGTGCCAGCAGTTCAATATCCCGGGACAGGCAGTTCTTC	CASSSISRDRQFF
TRBV5-6	.	.	TRBJ2-5	TGTGCCAGCAGCTATAGACGGACTAAAGAGACCCAGTACTTC	CASSYRRTKETQYF
TRBV7-2	.	once	TRBJ1-5	TGTGCCAGCAGCCCCCCGGGGACACATCAGCCCCAGCATTTT	CASSPPGTHQPQHF
TRBV9	TRBD2	.	TRBJ2-3	TGTGCCAGCAGCCGAGGGACTAGCGGTCCCAGGACAGATACGCAGTATTTT	CASSRGTSGPRTDTQYF